The rows below give T cell receptor beta chains drawn from one sample of a study of blood T cells in healthy people across ages. MiXCR, applied by TCRdb to the 5' RACE reads, yields one record per CDR3 protein. Of fewer than 1,200,000 distinct CDR3 sequences listed, 20% to 25% are singletons. These sequences were also reported in another study, on T cells of mothers and their children.

Specimen: blood. These TCRs come from a girl aged 2 to 10 in good health. Both conserved end residues are part of each CDR3. Fields, in order: clone size, J gene, D gene, V gene, CDR3 DNA, CDR3 protein. A D gene is named only where the DNA matches it firmly. The size of a clone is reported for some rows only, either as once, few or many, or as a class for expanded clones.

-,TRBJ2-5,-,TRBV25-1,TGTGCCAGCCTCGGGGACGGGGAGACCCAGTACTTC,CASLGDGETQYF
-,TRBJ1-4,-,TRBV5-1,TGCGCCAGCAGCTTGTCCTATTGGTCCGGACAGACTTTTGCAACTAATGAAAAACTGTTTTTT,CASSLSYWSGQTFATNEKLFF
-,TRBJ2-1,-,TRBV7-2,TGTGCCAGCAGCTTAGGTCCGGGCTTCGGACAGTTCTTC,CASSLGPGFGQFF
-,TRBJ1-2,-,TRBV29-1,TGCAGCGTGGGGGGGACTAAGGGTTTGGTACAGGGCTACACCTTC,CSVGGTKGLVQGYTF
-,TRBJ2-7,-,TRBV12-3/TRBV12-4,TGTGCCAGCAGTTTGGGACTAGAGGGGGCCGAGCAGTACTTC,CASSLGLEGAEQYF
-,TRBJ2-1,TRBD2,TRBV29-1,TGCAGCGTTATAGTCCCTAGCGGGACCTACAATGAGCAGTTCTTC,CSVIVPSGTYNEQFF
-,TRBJ1-5,-,TRBV3-1,TGTGCCAGCAGCAACTCCTCTAGCTCATATAGCAATCAGCCCCAGCATTTT,CASSNSSSSYSNQPQHF
-,TRBJ2-3,TRBD2,TRBV5-1,TGCGCCAGCAGCTTGGCCGTGACTAGCGGCGTCACAGATACGCAGTATTTT,CASSLAVTSGVTDTQYF
few,TRBJ1-1,-,TRBV18,TGTGCCAGCCGACCTACCCTCACAGGCACTGAAGCTTTCTTT,CASRPTLTGTEAFF
-,TRBJ1-1,TRBD1,TRBV29-1,TGCAGCGCGGGACAGTCGAACACTGAAGCTTTCTTT,CSAGQSNTEAFF
-,TRBJ2-5,-,TRBV12-3/TRBV12-4,TGTGCCAGCAGGACCTTTGGACCCCTGAAGACCCAGTACTTC,CASRTFGPLKTQYF
-,TRBJ2-7,-,TRBV15,TGTGCCACCAGAGCCCTCGAACAGCTGACCTACGAGCAGTACTTC,CATRALEQLTYEQYF
few,TRBJ1-1,-,TRBV11-3,TGTGCCAGCAGCCAAATACAGGGCACTGAAGCTTTCTTT,CASSQIQGTEAFF
few,TRBJ2-1,-,TRBV25-1,TGTGCCAGCAGTGGCCCCGTCGGGGCCCATGAGCAGTTCTTC,CASSGPVGAHEQFF
-,TRBJ2-3,-,TRBV20-1,TGCAGTGCTAGCCTGCCAGATACGCAGTATTTT,CSASLPDTQYF
few,TRBJ1-6,-,TRBV27,TGTGCCAGCAGTGTGGGACTACTTCGGTCACCCCTCCACTTT,CASSVGLLRSPLHF
-,TRBJ2-5,TRBD1,TRBV11-3,TGTGCCAGCGGACAGGCTTCAGAGACCCAGTACTTC,CASGQASETQYF
few,TRBJ2-7,-,TRBV28,TGTGCCAGCAGTCCCGGATCCGAATACTACGAGCAGTACTTC,CASSPGSEYYEQYF
few,TRBJ2-7,-,TRBV4-3,TGCGCCAGCAGCCAAGTTAGGGCCTACGAGCAGTACTTC,CASSQVRAYEQYF
-,TRBJ2-3,-,TRBV9,TGTGTCAGCAGCCCACACACCCGCACAGATACGCAGTATTTT,CVSSPHTRTDTQYF
few,TRBJ2-5,TRBD1,TRBV12-3/TRBV12-4,TGTGCCAGCAGTTCAGGACAGGGAGATATAGAGACCCAGTACTTC,CASSSGQGDIETQYF
-,TRBJ1-2,-,TRBV29-1,TGCAGCGTTGATCTAGGGGATCGCTATGGCTACACCTTC,CSVDLGDRYGYTF
-,TRBJ2-3,-,TRBV10-3,TGTGCCATCAGTGAGTCGTTTGCAGATACGCAGTATTTT,CAISESFADTQYF
-,TRBJ2-3,TRBD1,TRBV9,TGTGCCAGCAGCGCAGGGGGTGAAACAGATACGCAGTATTTT,CASSAGGETDTQYF
few,TRBJ1-2,TRBD1,TRBV7-6,TGTGCCAGCAGCTTCGGACAGGAGTATGGCTACACCTTC,CASSFGQEYGYTF
-,TRBJ2-4,-,TRBV25-1,TGTGCCAGCAGTGTAGGAAACATTCAGTACTTC,CASSVGNIQYF
-,TRBJ2-5,-,TRBV6-1,TGTGCCAGCAGCCAACACCGGGACACCCACTGCGAGACCCAGTACTTC,CASSQHRDTHCETQYF
few,TRBJ1-5,-,TRBV21-1,TGTGCCAGCGACCTGGGACAGCGGAACAATCAGCCCCAGCATTTT,CASDLGQRNNQPQHF
few,TRBJ1-3,-,TRBV29-1,TGCAGCGTTGAAGATCTGATAAGGGGAAACACCATATATTTT,CSVEDLIRGNTIYF
few,TRBJ2-5,TRBD2,TRBV6-1,TGTGCCAGCAGTGACGGGGGGGAGAACCAAGAGACCCAGTACTTC,CASSDGGENQETQYF
few,TRBJ1-2,-,TRBV9,TGTGCCAGCAGCGGACGGGGACGAGAGGGCTACACCTTC,CASSGRGREGYTF
few,TRBJ2-1,TRBD2,TRBV29-1,TGCAGTGCCAGCGGGATAGATGAGCAGTTCTTC,CSASGIDEQFF
few,TRBJ1-6,-,TRBV9,TGTGCCAGCAGCGACGGACCAAATAATTCACCCCTCCACTTT,CASSDGPNNSPLHF
-,TRBJ2-1,-,TRBV29-1,TGCAGCGTTCATGGACGGATGACCTACAATGAGCAGTTCTTC,CSVHGRMTYNEQFF
-,TRBJ1-2,-,TRBV12-3/TRBV12-4,TGTGCCAGCGCAAATGGCGTCTATGGCTACACCTTC,CASANGVYGYTF
-,TRBJ2-1,-,TRBV7-9,TGTGCCAGCAGACCCCCCCAACACAACAATGAGCAGTTCTTC,CASRPPQHNNEQFF
few,TRBJ2-3,-,TRBV20-1,TGCAGTGCTAGTATTGGGAGTGGTGGCACAGATACGCAGTATTTT,CSASIGSGGTDTQYF
-,TRBJ1-2,TRBD1,TRBV6-6,TGTGCCAGCAGTCCACAACAGGGGGCCCCTCTATATGGCTACACCTTC,CASSPQQGAPLYGYTF
few,TRBJ2-1,TRBD2,TRBV12-3/TRBV12-4,TGTGCCAGCAGTTTGGGGACTAGCGACAACAATGAGCAGTTCTTC,CASSLGTSDNNEQFF
few,TRBJ2-5,-,TRBV29-1,TGCAGCGTTGATCTGGCTGGAGAGACCCAGTACTTC,CSVDLAGETQYF
-,TRBJ1-1,-,TRBV12-3/TRBV12-4,TGTGCCAGCAGTTGGGGGGGTTTCGCTGAAGCTTTCTTT,CASSWGGFAEAFF